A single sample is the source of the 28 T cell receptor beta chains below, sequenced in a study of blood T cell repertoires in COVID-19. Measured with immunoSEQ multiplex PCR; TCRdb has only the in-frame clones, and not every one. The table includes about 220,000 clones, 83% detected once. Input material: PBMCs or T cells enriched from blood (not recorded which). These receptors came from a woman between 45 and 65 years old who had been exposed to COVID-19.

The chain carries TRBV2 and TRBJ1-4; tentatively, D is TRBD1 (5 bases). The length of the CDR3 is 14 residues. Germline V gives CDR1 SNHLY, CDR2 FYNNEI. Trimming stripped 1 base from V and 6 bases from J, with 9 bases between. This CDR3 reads CASSEGEGDEKLFF. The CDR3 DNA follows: TGTGCCAGCAGTGAAGGGGAAGGGGATGAAAAACTGTTTTTT.

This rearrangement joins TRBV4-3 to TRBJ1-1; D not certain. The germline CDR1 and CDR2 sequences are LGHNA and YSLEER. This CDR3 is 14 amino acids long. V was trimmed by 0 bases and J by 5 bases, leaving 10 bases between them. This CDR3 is CASSQDRVRTEAFF. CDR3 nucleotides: TGCGCCAGCAGCCAAGATCGGGTTCGGACTGAAGCTTTCTTT.

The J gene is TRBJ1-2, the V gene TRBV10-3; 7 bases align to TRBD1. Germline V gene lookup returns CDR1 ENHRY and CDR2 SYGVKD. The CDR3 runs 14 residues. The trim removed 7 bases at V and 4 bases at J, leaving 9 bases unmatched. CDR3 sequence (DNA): TGTGCCATCAAGGGGCAGGGGGATACCTATGGCTACACCTTC. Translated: CAIKGQGDTYGYTF.

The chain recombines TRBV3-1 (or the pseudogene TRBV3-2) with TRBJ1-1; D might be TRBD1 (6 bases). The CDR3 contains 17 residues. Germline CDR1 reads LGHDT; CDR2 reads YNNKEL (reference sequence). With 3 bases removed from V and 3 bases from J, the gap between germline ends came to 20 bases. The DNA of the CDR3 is TGTGCCAGCAGCCACCCTCTAGGGGGGGGAAGGGACACTGAAGCTTTCTTT. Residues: CASSHPLGGGRDTEAFF.

The CDR3 DNA reads TGCAGCGTCTCTCCCGGGACAGGGTTCGGAGATACGCAGTATTTT. Translated, it gives CSVSPGTGFGDTQYF. The rearrangement links TRBV29-1 to TRBJ2-3; 9 bases line up with TRBD1. There are 15 residues in the CDR3. Per germline, CDR1 SQVTM and CDR2 ANQGSEA. The V gene end was trimmed by 6 bases and the J gene end by 5 bases; junction bases not matched to a gene: 12.

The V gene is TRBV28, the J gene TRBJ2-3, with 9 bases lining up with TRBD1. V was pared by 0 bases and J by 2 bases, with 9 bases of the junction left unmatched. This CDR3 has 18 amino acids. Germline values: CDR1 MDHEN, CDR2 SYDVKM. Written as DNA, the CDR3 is TGTGCCAGCAGTTTATGCTTGGAGGACAGGGGCCTCACAGATACGCAGTATTTT. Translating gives CASSLCLEDRGLTDTQYF. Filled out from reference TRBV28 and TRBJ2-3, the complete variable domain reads DVKVTQSSRYLVKRTGEKVFLECVQDMDHENMFWYRQDPGLGLRLIYFSYDVKMKEKGDIPEGYSVSREKKERFSLILESASTNQTSMYLCASSLCLEDRGLTDTQYFGPGTRLTVL.

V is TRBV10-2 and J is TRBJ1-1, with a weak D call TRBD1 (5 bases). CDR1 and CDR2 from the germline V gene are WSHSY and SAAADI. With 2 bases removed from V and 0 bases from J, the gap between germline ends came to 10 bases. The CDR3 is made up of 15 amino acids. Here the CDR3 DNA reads TGCGCCAGCAGTGAGAATGGGGCCATGAACACTGAAGCTTTCTTT. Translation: CASSENGAMNTEAFF.

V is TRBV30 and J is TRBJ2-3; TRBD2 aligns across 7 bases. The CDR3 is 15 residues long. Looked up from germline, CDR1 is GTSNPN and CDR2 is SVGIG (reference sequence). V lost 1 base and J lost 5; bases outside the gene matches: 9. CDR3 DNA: TGTGCCTGGAGTGCCTCCGGGGCTAGCGGAGATACGCAGTATTTT. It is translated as CAWSASGASGDTQYF.

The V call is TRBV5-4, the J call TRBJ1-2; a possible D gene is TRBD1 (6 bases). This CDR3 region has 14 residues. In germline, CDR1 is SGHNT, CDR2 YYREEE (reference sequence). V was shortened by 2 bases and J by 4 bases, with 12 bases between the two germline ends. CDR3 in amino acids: CASSFNRGGYGYTF. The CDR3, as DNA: TGTGCCAGCAGCTTTAATCGAGGGGGCTATGGCTACACCTTC.

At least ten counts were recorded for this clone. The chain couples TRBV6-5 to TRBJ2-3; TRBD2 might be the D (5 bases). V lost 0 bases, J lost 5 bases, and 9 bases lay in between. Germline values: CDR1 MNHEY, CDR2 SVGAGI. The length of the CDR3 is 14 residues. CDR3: CASSYSLAGDTQYF. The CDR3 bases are TGTGCCAGCAGTTACTCTCTAGCTGGAGATACGCAGTATTTT.

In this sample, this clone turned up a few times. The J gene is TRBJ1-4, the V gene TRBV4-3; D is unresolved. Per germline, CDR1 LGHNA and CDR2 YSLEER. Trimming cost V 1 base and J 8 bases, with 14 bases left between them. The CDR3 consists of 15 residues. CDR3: CASSQARTRSEKLFF. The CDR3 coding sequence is TGCGCCAGCAGCCAAGCTCGCACCCGAAGCGAAAAACTGTTTTTT.

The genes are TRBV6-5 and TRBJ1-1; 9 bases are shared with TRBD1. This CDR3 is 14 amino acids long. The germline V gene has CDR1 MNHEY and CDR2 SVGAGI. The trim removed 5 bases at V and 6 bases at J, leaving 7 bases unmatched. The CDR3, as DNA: TGTGCCAGCAGTCCCGGGACAGGGATTGCTGAAGCTTTCTTT. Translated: CASSPGTGIAEAFF.

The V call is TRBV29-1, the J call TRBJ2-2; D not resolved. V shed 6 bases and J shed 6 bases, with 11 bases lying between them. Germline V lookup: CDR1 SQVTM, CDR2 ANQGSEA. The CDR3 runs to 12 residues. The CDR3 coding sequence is TGCAGCGTGGCCGGCCGGGCCGGGGAGCTGTTTTTT. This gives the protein CSVAGRAGELFF.

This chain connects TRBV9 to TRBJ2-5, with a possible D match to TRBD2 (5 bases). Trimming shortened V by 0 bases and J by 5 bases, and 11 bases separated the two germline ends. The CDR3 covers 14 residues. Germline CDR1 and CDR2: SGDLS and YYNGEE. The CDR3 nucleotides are TGTGCCAGCAGCGTAGATGGAGGCGTGGAGACCCAGTACTTC. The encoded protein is CASSVDGGVETQYF.

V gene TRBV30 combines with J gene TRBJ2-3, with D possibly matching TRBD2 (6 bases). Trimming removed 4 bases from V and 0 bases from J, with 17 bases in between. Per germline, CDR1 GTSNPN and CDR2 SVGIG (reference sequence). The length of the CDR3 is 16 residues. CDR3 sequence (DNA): TGTGCCTGGATCCCCTCCGGGACTTCTAGCACAGATACGCAGTATTTT. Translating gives CAWIPSGTSSTDTQYF. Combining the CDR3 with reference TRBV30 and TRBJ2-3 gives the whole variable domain SQTIHQWPATLVQPVGSPLSLECTVEGTSNPNLYWYRQAAGRGLQLLFYSVGIGQISSEVPQNLSASRPQDRQFILSSKKLLLSDSGFYLCAWIPSGTSSTDTQYFGPGTRLTVL.

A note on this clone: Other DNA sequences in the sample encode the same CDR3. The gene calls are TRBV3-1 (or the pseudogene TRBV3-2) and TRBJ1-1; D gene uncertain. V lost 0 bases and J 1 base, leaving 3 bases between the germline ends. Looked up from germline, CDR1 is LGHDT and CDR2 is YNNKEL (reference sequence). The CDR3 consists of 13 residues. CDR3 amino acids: CASSQDRNTEAFF. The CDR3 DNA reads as TGTGCCAGCAGCCAAGATAGGAACACTGAAGCTTTCTTT.

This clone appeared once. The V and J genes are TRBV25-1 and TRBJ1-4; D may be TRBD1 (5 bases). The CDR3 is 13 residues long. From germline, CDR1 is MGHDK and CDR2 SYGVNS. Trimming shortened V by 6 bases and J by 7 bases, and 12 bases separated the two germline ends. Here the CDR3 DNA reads TGTGCCAGCAGCCCCGGGGGTGGTGAAAAACTGTTTTTT. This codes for CASSPGGGEKLFF.

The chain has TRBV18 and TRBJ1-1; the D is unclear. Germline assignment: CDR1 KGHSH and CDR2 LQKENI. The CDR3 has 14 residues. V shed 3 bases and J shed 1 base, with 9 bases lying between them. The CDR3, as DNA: TGTGCCAGCTCACCCCTGGCCACGAACACTGAAGCTTTCTTT. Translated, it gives CASSPLATNTEAFF.

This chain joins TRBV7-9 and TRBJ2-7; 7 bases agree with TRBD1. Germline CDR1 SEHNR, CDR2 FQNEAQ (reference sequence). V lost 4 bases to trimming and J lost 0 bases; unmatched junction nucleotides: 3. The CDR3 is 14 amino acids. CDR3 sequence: CASSSGTVSYEQYF. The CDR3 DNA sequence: TGTGCCAGCAGCTCCGGGACAGTCTCCTACGAGCAGTACTTC.

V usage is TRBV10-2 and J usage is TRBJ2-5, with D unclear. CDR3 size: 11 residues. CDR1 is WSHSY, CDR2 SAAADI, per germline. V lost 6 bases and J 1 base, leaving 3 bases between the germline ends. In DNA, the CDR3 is TGCGCCAGCAGCCTCCAAGAGACCCAGTACTTC. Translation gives CASSLQETQYF.

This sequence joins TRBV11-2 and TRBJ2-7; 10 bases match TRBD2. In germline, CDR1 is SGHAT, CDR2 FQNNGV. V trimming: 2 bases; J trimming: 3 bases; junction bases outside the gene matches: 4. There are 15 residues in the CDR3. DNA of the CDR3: TGTGCCAGCAGCTTAAGGGAGCGGGGGGGCTACGAGCAGTACTTC. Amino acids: CASSLRERGGYEQYF.

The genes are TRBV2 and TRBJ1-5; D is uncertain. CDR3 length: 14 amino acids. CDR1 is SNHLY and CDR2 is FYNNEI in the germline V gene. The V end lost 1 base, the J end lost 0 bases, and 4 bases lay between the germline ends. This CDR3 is CASSEGHSNQPQHF. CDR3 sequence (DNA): TGTGCCAGCAGTGAAGGTCATAGCAATCAGCCCCAGCATTTT.

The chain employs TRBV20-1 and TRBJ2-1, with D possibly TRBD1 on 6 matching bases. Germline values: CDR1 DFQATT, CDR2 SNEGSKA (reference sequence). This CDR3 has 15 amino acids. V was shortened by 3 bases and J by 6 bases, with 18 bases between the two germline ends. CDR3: CSASKIGGVANEQFF. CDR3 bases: TGCAGTGCTAGTAAAATTGGGGGCGTGGCCAATGAGCAGTTCTTC.

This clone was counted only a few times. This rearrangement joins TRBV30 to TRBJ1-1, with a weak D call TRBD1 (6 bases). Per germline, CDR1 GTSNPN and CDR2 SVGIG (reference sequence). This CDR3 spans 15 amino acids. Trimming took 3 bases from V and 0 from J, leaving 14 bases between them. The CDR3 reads CAWSHSTGMNTEAFF. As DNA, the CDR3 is TGTGCCTGGAGCCATTCGACAGGCATGAACACTGAAGCTTTCTTT.

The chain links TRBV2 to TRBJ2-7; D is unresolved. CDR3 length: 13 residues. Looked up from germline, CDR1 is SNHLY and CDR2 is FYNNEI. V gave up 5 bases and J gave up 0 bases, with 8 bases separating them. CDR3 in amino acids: CASSTEYSYEQYF. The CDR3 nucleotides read TGTGCCAGCAGTACAGAGTACTCCTACGAGCAGTACTTC. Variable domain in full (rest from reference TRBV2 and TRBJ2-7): EPEVTQTPSHQVTQMGQEVILRCVPISNHLYFYWYRQILGQKVEFLVSFYNNEISEKSEIFDDQFSVERPDGSNFTLKIRSTKLEDSAMYFCASSTEYSYEQYFGPGTRLTVT.

CDR3 sequence reads: CASGPGQGVGGYTF. The CDR3 region has the DNA TGTGCCAGCGGTCCAGGACAGGGGGTTGGTGGCTACACCTTC. The rearrangement links TRBV2 to TRBJ1-2; 10 nucleotides match TRBD1. Germline CDR1 is SNHLY and CDR2 is FYNNEI. The CDR3 has 14 residues. V dropped 8 bases and J dropped 7; count of bases not matched to a gene: 10.

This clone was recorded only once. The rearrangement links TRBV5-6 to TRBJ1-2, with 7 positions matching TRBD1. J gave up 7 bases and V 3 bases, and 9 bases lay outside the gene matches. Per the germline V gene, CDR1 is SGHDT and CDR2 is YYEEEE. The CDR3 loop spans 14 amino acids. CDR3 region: CASSSWQGDPGYTF. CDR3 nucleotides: TGTGCCAGCAGCTCCTGGCAGGGGGACCCTGGCTACACCTTC.

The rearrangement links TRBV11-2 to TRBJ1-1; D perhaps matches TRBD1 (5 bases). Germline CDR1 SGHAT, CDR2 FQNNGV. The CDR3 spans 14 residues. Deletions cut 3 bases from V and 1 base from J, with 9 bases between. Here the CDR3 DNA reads TGTGCCAGCAGCTTGGGAAGGGGGAACACTGAAGCTTTCTTT. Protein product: CASSLGRGNTEAFF.